This TCR beta chain stems from a study of Tregs in tolerant kidney transplant recipients. The CDR3 covers 16 residues. Germline CDR1 SGHNT, CDR2 YENEEA. V trimming: 5 bases; J trimming: 8 bases; junction bases outside the gene matches: 11. Unstimulated regulatory T cells (CD4+CD25+CD127-), CD4+CD25- non-regulatory cells, CD4 and CD8 cells were FACS-sorted from thawed PBMCs. Libraries were prepared by immunoSEQ multiplex PCR; TCRdb keeps only in-frame clonotypes and omits some of them. Of around 120,000 clones in the sample, roughly 93% were seen once. With regard to this clone: The antigen is undetermined.

Study findings and constraints: Tregs expanded with activated donor B cells seemed most donor-specific. Findings come from small patient numbers and require larger validation. No direct test of biological reproducibility was done here.

The sequenced sample consisted of CD4+ T cells from blood. The genes are TRBV11-3 and TRBJ2-1; 11 positions match TRBD1. This clonotype was obtained from a human donor in good health. CDR3 amino acids: CASSPSGTGGFDEQFF. The CDR3 nucleotides read TGTGCCAGCAGCCCATCCGGGACAGGGGGTTTTGATGAGCAGTTCTTC.